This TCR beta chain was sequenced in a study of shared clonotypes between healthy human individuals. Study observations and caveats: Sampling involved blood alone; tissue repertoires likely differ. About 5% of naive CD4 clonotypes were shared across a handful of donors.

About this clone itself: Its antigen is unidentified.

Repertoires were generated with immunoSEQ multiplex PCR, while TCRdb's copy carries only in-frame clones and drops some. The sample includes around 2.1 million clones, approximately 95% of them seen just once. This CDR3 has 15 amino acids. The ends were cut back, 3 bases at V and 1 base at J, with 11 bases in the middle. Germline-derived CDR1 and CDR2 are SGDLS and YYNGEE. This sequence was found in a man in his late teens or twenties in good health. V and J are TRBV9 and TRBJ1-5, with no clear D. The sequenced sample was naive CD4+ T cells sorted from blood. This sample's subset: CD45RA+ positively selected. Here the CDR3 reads CASSADGVSNQPQHF. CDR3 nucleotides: TGTGCCAGCAGCGCGGACGGAGTGAGCAATCAGCCCCAGCATTTT.